This TCR beta chain was sequenced during a study of beta chain features in type 1 diabetes. At the level of the study: Patients shared similar age, gender and cell yields with healthy donors. The study's findings and limits: There was a moderate but significant shortening of TCRB CDR3s in all four CD4+ subsets of Type 1 diabetes patients.

The authors reverse transcribed all of the isolated RNA, so sequencing captured expressed TCRB transcripts. The data were produced by immunoSEQ multiplex PCR, yet TCRdb's version contains in-frame clones alone and is incomplete. The sample lists some 150,000 clones, roughly 7.2% occurring once. Sorting that relied on CD45RO/CCR7/CD25/CD127/CD95/CD27 yielded CD4+ naive, central memory, regulatory and stem cell-like memory cells. Germline CDR1 is SGDLS and CDR2 is YYNGEE. The CDR3 runs 14 residues. Trimming stripped 0 bases from V and 1 base from J, with 7 bases between. As regards this clone: Its antigen is unidentified.

The sample taken for sequencing was central memory CD4+ T cells from blood. The chain links TRBV9 to TRBJ1-1; D not resolved. The sequence derives from a woman younger than 45 in good health. The CDR3 loop is CASSVDNKNTEAFF. The DNA for the CDR3 is TGTGCCAGCAGCGTAGACAACAAGAACACTGAAGCTTTCTTT.